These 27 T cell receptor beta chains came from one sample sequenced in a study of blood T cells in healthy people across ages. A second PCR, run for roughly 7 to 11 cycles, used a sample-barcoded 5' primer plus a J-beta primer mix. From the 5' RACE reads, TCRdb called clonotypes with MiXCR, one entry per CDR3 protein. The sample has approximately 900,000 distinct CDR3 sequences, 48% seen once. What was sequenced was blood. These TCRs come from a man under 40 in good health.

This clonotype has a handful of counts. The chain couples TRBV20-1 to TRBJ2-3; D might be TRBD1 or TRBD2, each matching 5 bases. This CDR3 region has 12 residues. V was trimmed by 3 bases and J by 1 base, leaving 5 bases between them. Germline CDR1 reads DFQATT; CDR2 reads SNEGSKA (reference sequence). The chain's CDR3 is CSARGGTDTQYF. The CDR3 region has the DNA TGCAGTGCTAGGGGGGGCACAGATACGCAGTATTTT.

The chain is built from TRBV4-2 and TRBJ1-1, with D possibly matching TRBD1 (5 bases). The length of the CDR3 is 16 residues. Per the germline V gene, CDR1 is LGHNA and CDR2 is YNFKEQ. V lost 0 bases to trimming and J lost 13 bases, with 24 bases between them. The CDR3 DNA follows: TGTGCCAGCAGCCAAGATAGGAGGACGAACGCTCCGGGGGGTTTCTTT. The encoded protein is CASSQDRRTNAPGGFF.

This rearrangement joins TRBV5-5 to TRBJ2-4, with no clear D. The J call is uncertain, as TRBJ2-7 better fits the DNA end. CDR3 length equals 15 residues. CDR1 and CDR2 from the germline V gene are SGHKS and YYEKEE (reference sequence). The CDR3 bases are TGTGCCAGCAGCTTGGTGTGGGGTTCTACCTGCGAGCAGTACTTC. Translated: CASSLVWGSTCEQYF.

The CDR3 DNA is TGTGCCAGCAGGGGGGGGCGTGAGCAGTTCTTC. Translating it yields CASRGGREQFF. The V gene is TRBV6-1, the J gene TRBJ2-1, with a tentative D call TRBD2 (7 bases). The CDR3 runs to 11 residues. V lost 6 bases to trimming and J lost 9 bases, with 9 bases between them. Per germline, CDR1 MNHNS and CDR2 SASEGT.

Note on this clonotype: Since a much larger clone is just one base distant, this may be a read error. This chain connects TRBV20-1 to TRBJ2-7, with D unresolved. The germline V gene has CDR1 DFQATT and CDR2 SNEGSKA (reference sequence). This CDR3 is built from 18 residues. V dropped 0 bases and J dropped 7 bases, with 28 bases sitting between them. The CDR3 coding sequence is TGCAGTGCTAGAGATTATGGCTCCACCTCTTCTTCTCCTAATGAGCAGTACTTC. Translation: CSARDYGSTSSSPNEQYF.

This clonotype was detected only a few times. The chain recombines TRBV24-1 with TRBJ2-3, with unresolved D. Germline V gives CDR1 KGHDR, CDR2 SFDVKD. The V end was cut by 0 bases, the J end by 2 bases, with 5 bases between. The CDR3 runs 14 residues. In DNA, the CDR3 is TGTGCCACCAGTGATTTGACCACCACAGATACGCAGTATTTT. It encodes CATSDLTTTDTQYF.

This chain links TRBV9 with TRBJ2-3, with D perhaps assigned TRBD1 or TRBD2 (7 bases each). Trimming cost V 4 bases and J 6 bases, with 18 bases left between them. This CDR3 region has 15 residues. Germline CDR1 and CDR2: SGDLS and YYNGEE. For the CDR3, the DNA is TGTGCCAGCAGCAAGGGGGCGGGGGCGTCGGATACGCAGTATTTT. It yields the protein CASSKGAGASDTQYF.

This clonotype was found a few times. The CDR3 spells CASRQENYGYTF. In nucleotides, the CDR3 is TGCGCCAGCCGACAGGAAAATTACGGCTACACCTTC. The chain recombines TRBV5-1 with TRBJ1-2; a possible D gene is TRBD1 (6 bases). The germline CDR1 and CDR2 sequences are SGHRS and YFSETQ. The CDR3 sequence is 12 residues long. V lost 7 bases and J 8 bases, leaving 15 bases between the germline ends.

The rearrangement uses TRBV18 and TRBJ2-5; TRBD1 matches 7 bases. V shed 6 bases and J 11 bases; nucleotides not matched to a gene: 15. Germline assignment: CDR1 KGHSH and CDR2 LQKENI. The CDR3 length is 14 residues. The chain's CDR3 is CASSPTYRGKEQYF. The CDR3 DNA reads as TGTGCCAGCTCGCCAACCTACAGGGGTAAAGAGCAGTACTTC.

This CDR3 reads CASSQDQWGADGYTF. CDR3 nucleotides: TGCGCCAGCAGCCAAGATCAATGGGGGGCTGATGGCTACACCTTC. The gene calls are TRBV4-3 and TRBJ1-2; tentatively, D is TRBD1 (6 bases). In germline, CDR1 is LGHNA, CDR2 YSLEER. V was clipped by 0 bases and J by 6 bases, with 14 bases between them. The CDR3 has 15 residues.

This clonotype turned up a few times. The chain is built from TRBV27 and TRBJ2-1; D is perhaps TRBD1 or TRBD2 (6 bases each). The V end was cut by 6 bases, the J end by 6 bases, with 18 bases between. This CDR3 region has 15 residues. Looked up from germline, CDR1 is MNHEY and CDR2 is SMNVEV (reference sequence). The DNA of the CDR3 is TGTGCCAGCAGCCAGGGGCTAGCGTCGGTCAATGAGCAGTTCTTC. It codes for CASSQGLASVNEQFF.

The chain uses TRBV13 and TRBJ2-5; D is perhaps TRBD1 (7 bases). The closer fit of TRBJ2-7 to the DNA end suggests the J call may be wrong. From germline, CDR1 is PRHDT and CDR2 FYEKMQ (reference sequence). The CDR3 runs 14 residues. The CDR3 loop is CASSQGRDRYEQYF. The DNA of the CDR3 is TGTGCCAGCAGCCAAGGGCGGGACAGATACGAGCAGTACTTC.

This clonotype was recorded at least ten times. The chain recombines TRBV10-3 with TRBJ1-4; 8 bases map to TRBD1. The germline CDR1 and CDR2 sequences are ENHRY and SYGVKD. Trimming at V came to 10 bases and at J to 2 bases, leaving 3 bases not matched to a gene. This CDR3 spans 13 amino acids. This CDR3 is CATHRGTNEKLFF. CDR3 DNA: TGTGCCACCCACAGGGGGACTAATGAAAAACTGTTTTTT.

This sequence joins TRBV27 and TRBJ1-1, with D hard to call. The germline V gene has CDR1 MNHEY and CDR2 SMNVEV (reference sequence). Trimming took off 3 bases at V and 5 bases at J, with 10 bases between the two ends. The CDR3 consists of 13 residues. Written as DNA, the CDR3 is TGTGCCAGCAGTTTTATTTCGGGGACTGAAGCTTTCTTT. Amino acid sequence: CASSFISGTEAFF.

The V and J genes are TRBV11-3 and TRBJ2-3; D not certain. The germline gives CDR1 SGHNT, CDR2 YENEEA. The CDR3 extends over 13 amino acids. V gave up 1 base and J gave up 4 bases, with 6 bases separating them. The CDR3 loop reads CASSLANPDTQYF. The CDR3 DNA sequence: TGTGCCAGCAGCTTAGCGAACCCAGATACGCAGTATTTT.

The CDR3 spells CASSSTGDRVDGYTF. CDR3 nucleotides: TGCGCCAGCAGCTCGACCGGGGACAGGGTCGATGGCTACACCTTC. This rearrangement joins TRBV5-1 to TRBJ1-2; 9 positions match TRBD1. The CDR3 is made up of 15 amino acids. Germline trimming cut 3 bases from V and 6 bases from J; bases unmatched to any gene: 9. CDR1 is SGHRS, CDR2 YFSETQ, per germline. Filled out from reference TRBV5-1 and TRBJ1-2, the complete variable domain reads KAGVTQTPRYLIKTRGQQVTLSCSPISGHRSVSWYQQTPGQGLQFLFEYFSETQRNKGNFPGRFSGRQFSNSRSEMNVSTLELGDSALYLCASSSTGDRVDGYTFGSGTRLTVV.

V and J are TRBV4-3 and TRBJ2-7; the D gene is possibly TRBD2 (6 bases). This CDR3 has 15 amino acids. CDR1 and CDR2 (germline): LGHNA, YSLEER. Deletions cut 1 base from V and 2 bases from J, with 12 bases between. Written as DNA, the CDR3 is TGCGCCAGCAGCCAAGGGCGGGGTCAGGCCTACGAGCAGTACTTC. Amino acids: CASSQGRGQAYEQYF.

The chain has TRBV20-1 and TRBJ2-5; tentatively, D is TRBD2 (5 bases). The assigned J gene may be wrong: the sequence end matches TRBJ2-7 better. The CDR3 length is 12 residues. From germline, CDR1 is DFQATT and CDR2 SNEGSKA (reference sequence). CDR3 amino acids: CSAPAEDYEQYF. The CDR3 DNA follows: TGCAGTGCCCCCGCGGAGGACTACGAGCAGTACTTC.

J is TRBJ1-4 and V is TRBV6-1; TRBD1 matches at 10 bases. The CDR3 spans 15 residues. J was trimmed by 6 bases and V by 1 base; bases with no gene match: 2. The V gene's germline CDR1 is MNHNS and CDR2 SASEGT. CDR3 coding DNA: TGTGCCAGCAGTGAAGGGACAGGGGGATATGAAAAACTGTTTTTT. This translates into CASSEGTGGYEKLFF.

The CDR3 nucleotides read TGTGCCAGCAGCCAAGATCTGGACAGCCACGAGCAGTACTTC. It is translated as CASSQDLDSHEQYF. The chain couples TRBV3-1 to TRBJ2-7, with D maybe TRBD1 (6 bases). The germline V gene has CDR1 LGHDT and CDR2 YNNKEL (reference sequence). The CDR3 extends over 14 amino acids. Deletions cut 0 bases from V and 5 bases from J, with 11 bases between.

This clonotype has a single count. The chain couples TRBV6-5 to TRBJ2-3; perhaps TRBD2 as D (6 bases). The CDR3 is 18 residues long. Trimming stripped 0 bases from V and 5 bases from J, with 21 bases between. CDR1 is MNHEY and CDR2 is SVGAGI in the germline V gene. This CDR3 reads CASSYSTYGGRVEDTQYF. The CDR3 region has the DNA TGTGCCAGCAGTTACTCGACCTACGGAGGGAGAGTTGAAGATACGCAGTATTTT.

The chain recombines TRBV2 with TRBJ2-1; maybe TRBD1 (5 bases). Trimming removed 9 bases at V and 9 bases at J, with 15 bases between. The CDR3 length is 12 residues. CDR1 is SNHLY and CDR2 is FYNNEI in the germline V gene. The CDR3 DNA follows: TGTGCCAGAAACATGGGGCAGGGTGAGCAGTTCTTC. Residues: CARNMGQGEQFF.

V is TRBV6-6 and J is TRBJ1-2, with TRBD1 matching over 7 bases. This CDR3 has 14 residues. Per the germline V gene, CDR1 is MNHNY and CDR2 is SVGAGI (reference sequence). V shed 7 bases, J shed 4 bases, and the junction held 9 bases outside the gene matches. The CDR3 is CASIGGQGVYGYTF. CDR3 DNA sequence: TGTGCCAGCATTGGTGGGCAGGGGGTCTATGGCTACACCTTC.

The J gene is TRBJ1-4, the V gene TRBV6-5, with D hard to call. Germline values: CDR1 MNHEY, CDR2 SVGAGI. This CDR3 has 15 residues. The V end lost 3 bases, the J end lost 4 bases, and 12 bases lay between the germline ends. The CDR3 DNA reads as TGTGCCAGCAGTTATTCTGACCAGATTAATGAAAAACTGTTTTTT. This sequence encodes CASSYSDQINEKLFF.

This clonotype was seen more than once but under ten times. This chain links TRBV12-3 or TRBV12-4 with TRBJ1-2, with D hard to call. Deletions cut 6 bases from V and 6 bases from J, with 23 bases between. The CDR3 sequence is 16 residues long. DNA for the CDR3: TGTGCCAGCAGCCAAATCATAAAGTCCGGGGTGAATGGCTACACCTTC. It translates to CASSQIIKSGVNGYTF.

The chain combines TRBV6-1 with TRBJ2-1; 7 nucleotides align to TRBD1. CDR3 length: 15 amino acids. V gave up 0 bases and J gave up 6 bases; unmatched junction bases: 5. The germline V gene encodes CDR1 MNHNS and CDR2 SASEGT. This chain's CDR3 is CASSEAGTEFNEQFF. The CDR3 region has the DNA TGTGCCAGCAGTGAAGCTGGGACAGAGTTCAATGAGCAGTTCTTC.

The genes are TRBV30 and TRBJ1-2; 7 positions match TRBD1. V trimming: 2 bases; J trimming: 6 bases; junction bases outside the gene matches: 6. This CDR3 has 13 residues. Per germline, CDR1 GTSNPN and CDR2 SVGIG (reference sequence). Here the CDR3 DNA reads TGTGCCTGGAGTTTGACAGGGTCCCATGGCTACACCTTC. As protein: CAWSLTGSHGYTF.